Listed here is a single TCR beta chain. This clone's antigen is unknown. Base qualities were left out, and no much larger clone turns up one base away. Library method: the immunoSEQ multiplex PCR assay. As stored in TCRdb, this immuneACCESS dataset retains in-frame rearrangements with V and J assigned. A fraction of the clones does not appear; measured against another copy, unresolved V genes explain less than half of the discrepancy, and the remainder lacks a known reason. For this sample there are about 38,000 clones; about 92% appear just once. The ten top clones hold about 6.1% of the sample. The data were obtained in a study of T cell changes during pregnancy in multiple sclerosis (dated by TCRdb to the late 2010s). Looking at the study overall: Changes in the T cell repertoire over the course of pregnancy were examined in this study in women with multiple sclerosis.

Sequenced material: CD8+ T cells from peripheral blood mononuclear cells, taken in the third trimester of pregnancy. The source is a female donor with multiple sclerosis, enrolled in a pregnancy study.

The CDR3 has the sequence CSVGGASAYEQYF. The nucleotide sequence is TGCAGCGTTGGAGGTGCGTCTGCCTACGAGCAGTACTTC. The chain was built from TRBV29-1 and TRBJ2-7; the D gene lacks a confident call. CDR1 and CDR2 were assigned from the germline V gene as SQVTM and ANQGSEA. Its CDR3 holds 13 amino acids, cysteine through phenylalanine. Only CDR3 DNA remains: 39 bases, in frame from the first base. The trim is 4 bases for V and 2 bases for J, with a gap of 12 bases between the germline ends.